What follows describes a single TCR beta chain. Germline V gene sequence: CDR1 SGHNT, CDR2 YENEEA. Trimming pared 1 base from V and 5 bases from J, leaving 8 bases between. This CDR3 region has 14 residues. This sample stems from a study of cytomegalovirus exposure and HLA in healthy donors. Whole-study context: Earlier results showed 90 million to 120 million unique TCR beta sequences derived from some 180 million T cells. Most genotyped donors, roughly 80% of about 400, had Caucasian-associated genetic ancestry. Unique TCRs numbering about 85 million, obtained from HLA-typed donors, made up an early data release.

The PCR ran on 60 Vbeta and 13 Jbeta primers. Repertoires were generated with immunoSEQ multiplex PCR, while TCRdb's copy carries only in-frame clones and drops some. The table records some 200,000 clones, around 83% of them present only once. The receptor was derived from a woman aged 45-65 years in good health and CMV-seropositive. Sample: PBMCs. This sequence joins TRBV11-3 and TRBJ1-4; D ambiguous. CDR3 loop: CASSLGHHNEKLFF. The DNA for the CDR3 is TGTGCCAGCAGCTTAGGGCACCACAATGAAAAACTGTTTTTT.